These 22 T cell receptor beta chains came from one sample sequenced in a study of siplizumab effects on memory and regulatory T cells. Assay: immunoSEQ multiplex PCR; the TCRdb copy retains only in-frame clones and omits some. In the table there are some 97,000 clones, approximately 92% of which are singletons. Sequenced input: CD4+ T cells sorted from blood. The receptor source for this set is a human donor in good health. Some clones in this sample may be carry-over from other donors' samples.

This clone came up a few times. V and J are TRBV10-3 and TRBJ2-5, with no clear D. This CDR3 is 15 amino acids long. Germline CDR1 and CDR2: ENHRY and SYGVKD. Deletions cut 1 base from V and 5 bases from J, with 14 bases between. CDR3 coding DNA: TGTGCCATCAGTGAGTTTGGAAGATTAGAGGAGACCCAGTACTTC. Protein product: CAISEFGRLEETQYF.

This clone has a single count. The V call is TRBV5-1, the J call TRBJ2-5, with TRBD2 matching over 7 bases. The J call is doubtful: the DNA matches TRBJ2-7 better. Germline assignment: CDR1 SGHRS and CDR2 YFSETQ. The CDR3 is 16 residues long. The CDR3 DNA reads as TGCGCCAGCAGCTTGGCCATGGGGGGGAACTCCTACGAGCAGTACTTC. This translates into CASSLAMGGNSYEQYF.

The genes are TRBV4-2 and TRBJ1-1; D remains unclear. Germline V gene lookup returns CDR1 LGHNA and CDR2 YNFKEQ. Trimming left V 4 bases short and J 1 base short, with 16 bases between. The CDR3 extends over 16 amino acids. CDR3 in DNA: TGTGCCAGCAGCCCGGTCTCGTCGGAATGGAACACTGAAGCTTTCTTT. It specifies CASSPVSSEWNTEAFF.

The CDR3 loop reads CASSRPGRGGFHGELFF. The CDR3 nucleotides are TGTGCCAGCAGCCGCCCAGGTAGAGGGGGCTTTCACGGGGAGCTGTTTTTT. The V gene is TRBV5-4, the J gene TRBJ2-2, with 7 nucleotides matching TRBD1. From germline, CDR1 is SGHNT and CDR2 YYREEE (reference sequence). Trimming at V came to 4 bases and at J to 7 bases, leaving 16 bases not matched to a gene. The CDR3 length is 17 residues.

This rearrangement joins TRBV6-5 to TRBJ2-7; 8 nucleotides agree with TRBD1. Per the germline V gene, CDR1 is MNHEY and CDR2 is SVGAGI. CDR3 size: 15 residues. V trimming: 6 bases; J trimming: 3 bases; junction bases outside the gene matches: 10. The CDR3 DNA follows: TGTGCCAGCAGCAGAGGACAGGGAAAAATCTACGAGCAGTACTTC. Protein product: CASSRGQGKIYEQYF.

This sequence joins TRBV6-6 and TRBJ1-2; D not certain. This CDR3 is built from 12 residues. With 5 bases removed from V and 5 bases from J, the gap between germline ends came to 9 bases. The germline V gene has CDR1 MNHNY and CDR2 SVGAGI (reference sequence). This CDR3 reads CASSTPGYGYTF. The CDR3 DNA is TGTGCCAGCAGTACCCCGGGGTATGGCTACACCTTC.

CDR3 sequence (DNA): TGTGCCATTGCTGACTCGGCAGTGGGCGAGCAGTACTTC. As protein: CAIADSAVGEQYF. The genes are TRBV28 and TRBJ2-7; D remains unclear. CDR1 and CDR2 (germline): MDHEN, SYDVKM. Trimming cost V 10 bases and J 6 bases, with 19 bases left between them. The CDR3 consists of 13 residues.

The chain is built from TRBV28 and TRBJ1-5, with D hard to call. CDR1 is MDHEN, CDR2 SYDVKM, per germline. Trimming pared 8 bases from V and 1 base from J, leaving 6 bases between. The CDR3 consists of 12 residues. The CDR3 DNA is TGTGCCAGCTCCCAGAGCAATCAGCCCCAGCATTTT. Its protein is CASSQSNQPQHF. Combining the CDR3 with reference TRBV28 and TRBJ1-5 gives the whole variable domain DVKVTQSSRYLVKRTGEKVFLECVQDMDHENMFWYRQDPGLGLRLIYFSYDVKMKEKGDIPEGYSVSREKKERFSLILESASTNQTSMYLCASSQSNQPQHFGDGTRLSIL.

The rearrangement uses TRBV5-1 and TRBJ1-1; a weak D match, TRBD1 (5 bases). The CDR3 runs 14 residues. Germline CDR1 SGHRS, CDR2 YFSETQ. Between the trimmed V and J ends, which lost 5 bases and 1 base, there was a span of 12 bases. CDR3 sequence (DNA): TGCGCCAGCAGTATAGCGACAGCGAACACTGAAGCTTTCTTT. It translates to CASSIATANTEAFF.

V usage is TRBV18 and J usage is TRBJ2-2, with D unclear. The CDR3 length is 14 residues. Germline assignment: CDR1 KGHSH and CDR2 LQKENI. V lost 0 bases, J lost 1 base, and 3 bases lay in between. CDR3 DNA sequence: TGTGCCAGCTCACCACCGGGGAACACCGGGGAGCTGTTTTTT. Encoded protein: CASSPPGNTGELFF.

V and J are TRBV7-6 and TRBJ2-2; D call uncertain. Trimming stripped 1 base from V and 6 bases from J, with 12 bases between. The germline V gene has CDR1 SGHVS and CDR2 FNYEAQ. The CDR3 spans 15 residues. CDR3 residues: CASSLEALGPGELFF. As DNA, the CDR3 is TGTGCCAGCAGCTTAGAAGCTCTCGGACCCGGGGAGCTGTTTTTT. Full variable domain (rest looked up from reference TRBV7-6 and TRBJ2-2): GAGVSQSPRYKVTKRGQDVALRCDPISGHVSLYWYRQALGQGPEFLTYFNYEAQQDKSGLPNDRFSAERPEGSISTLTIQRTEQRDSAMYRCASSLEALGPGELFFGEGSRLTVL.

The chain employs TRBV4-1 and TRBJ2-7, with TRBD1 identical over 9 bases. Germline-derived CDR1 and CDR2 are MGHRA and YSYEKL. The CDR3 extends over 14 amino acids. With V trimmed by 4 bases and J by 6 bases, 7 bases remained unmatched. CDR3 region: CASSRSGTGSEQYF. Written as DNA, the CDR3 is TGCGCCAGCAGCCGCTCCGGGACAGGGAGCGAGCAGTACTTC.

The CDR3 loop reads CSVDLLAENTDTQYF. CDR3 in DNA: TGCAGCGTTGATCTGCTAGCGGAGAACACAGATACGCAGTATTTT. This chain connects TRBV29-1 to TRBJ2-3; 7 bases are a match to TRBD2. The ends lost 3 bases at V and 2 bases at J; junction bases unmatched: 8. The CDR3 loop spans 15 amino acids. CDR1 and CDR2 (germline): SQVTM, ANQGSEA.

The CDR3 DNA reads as TGCAGCGCGTCGGGACTAGCGGGGGGCGCTAGGGGGACGCAGTATTTT. Amino acids: CSASGLAGGARGTQYF. V and J are TRBV29-1 and TRBJ2-3, with 15 nucleotides matching TRBD2. This CDR3 contains 16 residues. Germline CDR1 is SQVTM and CDR2 is ANQGSEA. The V segment lost 7 bases and the J segment 9 bases; nucleotides outside the gene matches: 14.

To note about this clone: The same CDR3 arises from other DNA sequences in this sample as well. This rearrangement joins TRBV5-1 to TRBJ2-1; TRBD2 matches 10 bases. Per germline, CDR1 SGHRS and CDR2 YFSETQ. Trimming took 2 bases from V and 15 from J; bases not matched to a gene: 2. The CDR3 covers 11 residues. CDR3 region: CASSFSGRLFF. The CDR3 DNA is TGCGCCAGCAGCTTTAGCGGGAGGCTGTTCTTC.

The rearrangement uses TRBV5-6 and TRBJ1-1, with no clear D. CDR1 and CDR2 (germline): SGHDT, YYEEEE. The CDR3 runs 14 residues. V gave up 3 bases and J gave up 5 bases, with 14 bases separating them. The CDR3 sequence is CASSSPVGDTEAFF. The CDR3 region has the DNA TGTGCCAGCAGCTCCCCCGTTGGGGATACTGAAGCTTTCTTT.

The chain is built from TRBV9 and TRBJ2-7, with TRBD2 matching over 10 bases. This CDR3 has 15 residues. Germline V gene lookup returns CDR1 SGDLS and CDR2 YYNGEE. The trim removed 6 bases at V and 4 bases at J, leaving 10 bases unmatched. CDR3 loop: CASNPSGRASYEQYF. The CDR3, as DNA: TGTGCCAGCAACCCAAGCGGGAGGGCTTCATACGAGCAGTACTTC.

This chain uses TRBV5-1 with TRBJ2-2, with TRBD2 matching over 9 bases. Germline-derived CDR1 and CDR2 are SGHRS and YFSETQ. V gave up 5 bases and J gave up 4 bases; unmatched junction bases: 21. This CDR3 contains 20 residues. In nucleotides, the CDR3 is TGCGCCAGCAGTAAAGGAATTTATACAGTAGCGGGAGCGGGCACCGGGGAGCTGTTTTTT. Translated, it gives CASSKGIYTVAGAGTGELFF.

Written as DNA, the CDR3 is TGTGCCAGCTCACTGGACAGGGGGACTAATGAAAAACTGTTTTTT. Its protein is CASSLDRGTNEKLFF. The chain carries TRBV18 and TRBJ1-4; 10 bases fit TRBD1. Unmatched junction bases numbered 1, after V lost 4 bases and J lost 2 bases. This CDR3 spans 15 amino acids. CDR1 and CDR2 (germline): KGHSH, LQKENI. Using reference TRBV18 and TRBJ1-4 for the parts outside the CDR3, the full variable domain is NAGVMQNPRHLVRRRGQEARLRCSPMKGHSHVYWYRQLPEEGLKFMVYLQKENIIDESGMPKERFSAEFPKEGPSILRIQQVVRGDSAAYFCASSLDRGTNEKLFFGSGTQLSVL.

V usage is TRBV12-5 and J usage is TRBJ2-2, with D possibly called TRBD1 or TRBD2 (5 bases each). CDR3 length equals 14 residues. The V end was cut by 5 bases, the J end by 7 bases, with 14 bases between. Germline V gives CDR1 LGHNT, CDR2 FRNRAP. As DNA, the CDR3 is TGTGCTAGTGGTCCTTCGGGGCTTGTCGGGGAGCTGTTTTTT. As protein: CASGPSGLVGELFF.

The chain links TRBV27 to TRBJ2-1; possibly TRBD1 or TRBD2 for D (5 bases each). Trimming cost V 4 bases and J 10 bases, with 14 bases left between them. The CDR3 totals 13 residues. In germline, CDR1 is MNHEY, CDR2 SMNVEV (reference sequence). CDR3 nucleotides: TGTGCCAGCAGTTCCCTCGGGGCAGCGGAGCAGTTCTTC. This encodes CASSSLGAAEQFF.

The V gene is TRBV4-2, the J gene TRBJ2-1, with 8 bases matching TRBD2. The CDR3 loop spans 16 amino acids. The J segment lost 0 bases and the V segment lost 0 bases, leaving 1 base of the junction unmatched. Germline V gives CDR1 LGHNA, CDR2 YNFKEQ. The DNA of the CDR3 is TGTGCCAGCAGCCAAGATCTAGCGGGCTCCTACAATGAGCAGTTCTTC. Residues: CASSQDLAGSYNEQFF.